This T cell receptor (beta chain) was obtained from a study of low-dose radiotherapy and immunotherapy resistance in tumors. Study-wide context: Intravenous administration to patients comprised nivolumab at 240 mg every two weeks and ipilimumab at 1 mg/kg every six weeks.

TRAV- and TRBV-specific primers were used for first-strand cDNA, which covered alpha and beta chains. With a constant-region primer and a V-primer adapter, TCRs were subjected to 20 PCR cycles of amplification. Each CDR3 protein gets one entry after TCRdb re-called the reads with MiXCR. The sample carries over 70,000 distinct CDR3 sequences, around 30% recorded once. Time point specified: before trial treatment. Donors were given nivolumab, ipilimumab, aspirin, low-dose cyclophosphamide and low-dose radiotherapy. V shed 2 bases, J shed 3 bases, and the junction held 2 bases outside the gene matches. This CDR3 has 16 amino acids. In germline, CDR1 is MNHNY, CDR2 SVGAGI (reference sequence). This clonotype has at least ten counts.

This chain joins TRBV6-6 and TRBJ2-3; TRBD2 agrees at 13 bases. Material: PBMCs, obtained before treatment. The origin of this receptor is a female donor with ovarian cancer. CDR3 nucleotide sequence: TGTGCCAGCAGTTACGGGACTAGCGGGGCGACAGATACGCAGTATTTT. It translates to CASSYGTSGATDTQYF.